These 32 T cell receptor beta chains share one sample of origin, sequenced in a study of shared clonotypes between healthy human individuals. The assay was immunoSEQ multiplex PCR, and TCRdb's table has in-frame clones only and misses some. This table has approximately 460,000 clones, around 77% appearing once. The material sequenced was PBMCs. The receptors shown here come from a woman aged 40 to 55 in good health. Some clones in this sample may be carry-over from other donors' samples.

The chain employs TRBV14 and TRBJ2-1; 9 bases line up with TRBD2. CDR1 SGHDN and CDR2 FVKESK come from the germline V gene. V lost 2 bases, J lost 7 bases, and 15 bases stayed unmatched. This CDR3 is built from 18 residues. CDR3 DNA sequence: TGTGCCAGCAGCCAAATATTAGCGGGAGAGGTGGATGGTAATGAGCAGTTCTTC. It translates to CASSQILAGEVDGNEQFF.

The chain has TRBV5-4 and TRBJ2-1, with D possibly TRBD2 on 6 matching bases. V lost 8 bases and J lost 2, with 20 bases in between. CDR1 is SGHNT, CDR2 YYREEE, per germline (reference sequence). The CDR3 extends over 16 amino acids. Here the CDR3 reads CASLFNPTGAYNEQFF. Written as DNA, the CDR3 is TGTGCCAGTCTTTTCAACCCGACGGGGGCCTACAATGAGCAGTTCTTC.

The chain has TRBV9 and TRBJ2-5; 8 nucleotides agree with TRBD1. CDR1 is SGDLS, CDR2 YYNGEE, per germline. After removal of 4 bases from V and 4 bases from J, the junction contained 12 bases not matched to a gene. The CDR3 runs to 16 residues. The CDR3 sequence: CASSPQPGQVVETQYF. The CDR3 DNA reads TGTGCCAGCAGCCCTCAGCCGGGACAGGTCGTAGAGACCCAGTACTTC.

J is TRBJ2-5 and V is TRBV11-1; TRBD2 matches 11 bases. CDR1 SGHAT and CDR2 FQDESV come from the germline V gene (reference sequence). V trimming: 7 bases; J trimming: 4 bases; junction bases outside the gene matches: 17. The CDR3 totals 18 residues. The CDR3 region has the DNA TGTGCCAGCACTAAGACAGGGACTAGCGGACCCAGGGGAGAGACCCAGTACTTC. Amino acids: CASTKTGTSGPRGETQYF.

V and J are TRBV18 and TRBJ2-3, with 11 bases lining up with TRBD2. This CDR3 contains 17 residues. The germline V gene has CDR1 KGHSH and CDR2 LQKENI. Losses at the gene ends were 1 base for V and 4 bases for J; bases not matched to a gene: 7. CDR3 in amino acids: CASSPQGTSGTPDTQYF. The CDR3 region has the DNA TGTGCCAGCTCACCACAAGGGACTAGCGGAACTCCAGATACGCAGTATTTT.

The chain joins TRBV18 to TRBJ2-5, with D uncertain. The CDR3 has 13 residues. V lost 0 bases and J 0 bases, leaving 2 bases between the germline ends. CDR1 KGHSH and CDR2 LQKENI come from the germline V gene. Here the CDR3 reads CASSPPDQETQYF. In nucleotides, the CDR3 is TGTGCCAGCTCACCACCAGACCAAGAGACCCAGTACTTC.

The chain links TRBV28 to TRBJ2-4, with TRBD1 as a possible D gene (6 bases). The germline CDR1 and CDR2 sequences are MDHEN and SYDVKM. This CDR3 region has 17 residues. The V gene lost 6 bases and the J gene lost 0 bases, with 18 bases spanning the gap. In DNA form, the CDR3 reads TGTGCCAGCAGCAGGATCCGGGACATTGTAGCCAAAAACATTCAGTACTTC. Protein sequence: CASSRIRDIVAKNIQYF.

The chain carries TRBV7-9 and TRBJ1-4; D is undetermined. The germline gives CDR1 SEHNR, CDR2 FQNEAQ (reference sequence). Between the trimmed V and J ends, which lost 5 bases and 3 bases, there was a span of 13 bases. This CDR3 is 15 amino acids long. The CDR3 sequence is CASSPHGASNEKLFF. CDR3 in DNA: TGTGCCAGCAGCCCACACGGCGCGTCTAATGAAAAACTGTTTTTT.

This clone was detected once. A much larger clonotype is one base distant, so this may be a read error. CDR3 in amino acids: CASTPGLAWHEQCF. DNA of the CDR3: TGCGCCAGCACTCCGGGACTAGCGTGGCACGAGCAGTGCTTC. The genes are TRBV10-2 and TRBJ2-7, with 10 bases lining up with TRBD2. The V gene's germline CDR1 is WSHSY and CDR2 SAAADI. The CDR3 spans 14 residues.

The chain combines TRBV6-1 with TRBJ2-7; possibly TRBD2 for D (6 bases). The V gene lost 7 bases and the J gene lost 0 bases, with 13 bases spanning the gap. The CDR3 covers 14 residues. The germline V gene has CDR1 MNHNS and CDR2 SASEGT. CDR3: CASTEGGDSYEQYF. DNA for the CDR3: TGTGCCAGCACCGAGGGCGGGGACTCCTACGAGCAGTACTTC.

Regarding this clone: A far larger clone lies a single base away; this is likely a read error. CDR3 sequence: CAGSLPTSTRGAVTEAFF. For the CDR3, the DNA is TGTGCCGGCAGTTTACCTACCTCCACTAGGGGCGCGGTCACTGAAGCTTTCTTT. The chain links TRBV28 to TRBJ1-1, with a tentative D call TRBD1 (5 bases). CDR1 and CDR2 from the germline V gene are MDHEN and SYDVKM. The CDR3 spans 18 residues.

The chain links TRBV18 to TRBJ2-7; D not resolved. The CDR3 has 15 residues. V was pared by 2 bases and J by 0 bases, with 11 bases between. Germline V gene lookup returns CDR1 KGHSH and CDR2 LQKENI. The CDR3 is CASSPSRSSSYEQYF. In nucleotides, the CDR3 is TGTGCCAGCTCACCATCCCGTTCGAGCTCCTACGAGCAGTACTTC.

The genes are TRBV18 and TRBJ1-4; D is unclear. Germline values: CDR1 KGHSH, CDR2 LQKENI. The CDR3 contains 13 residues. V lost 4 bases and J lost 11, with 14 bases in between. In nucleotides, the CDR3 is TGTGCCAGCTCACTCGGGCGTCGGGAGAAACTGTTTTTT. It codes for CASSLGRREKLFF.

The chain joins TRBV18 to TRBJ2-7, with TRBD1 matching 8 bases. Germline CDR1 and CDR2: KGHSH and LQKENI. This CDR3 comprises 16 residues. Germline trimming cut 3 bases from V and 3 bases from J; bases unmatched to any gene: 10. The CDR3 protein is CASSPTRQGTSYEQYF. The CDR3 DNA reads as TGTGCCAGCTCACCTACCCGACAGGGGACAAGCTACGAGCAGTACTTC. The variable domain in full, with the rest retrieved from reference TRBV18 and TRBJ2-7, is NAGVMQNPRHLVRRRGQEARLRCSPMKGHSHVYWYRQLPEEGLKFMVYLQKENIIDESGMPKERFSAEFPKEGPSILRIQQVVRGDSAAYFCASSPTRQGTSYEQYFGPGTRLTVT.

This chain links TRBV5-1 with TRBJ2-3; 15 nucleotides agree with TRBD2. The CDR3 spans 19 residues. Germline CDR1 is SGHRS and CDR2 is YFSETQ. The J segment lost 1 base and the V segment lost 4 bases, leaving 10 bases of the junction unmatched. The CDR3 spells CASSPTRTSGRGRTDTQYF. The CDR3 nucleotides read TGCGCCAGCAGCCCAACCCGGACTAGCGGGAGGGGGCGCACAGATACGCAGTATTTT.

This clone has at least ten counts. The chain combines TRBV7-3 with TRBJ2-7; the D is unclear. The V end lost 5 bases, the J end lost 5 bases, and 10 bases lay between the germline ends. Looked up from germline, CDR1 is SGHTA and CDR2 is FQGTGA. There are 12 residues in the CDR3. CDR3 protein: CASSPHGDEQYF. The DNA for the CDR3 is TGTGCCAGCAGCCCCCATGGGGACGAGCAGTACTTC.

A note on this clone: A much more abundant neighbour one base away suggests this may be a read error. The V call is TRBV28, the J call TRBJ2-1; unclear D gene. The CDR3 runs to 12 residues. Looked up from germline, CDR1 is MDHEN and CDR2 is SYDVKM. CDR3 residues: CASSEQYNEQVF. Written as DNA, the CDR3 is TGTGCCAGCAGCGAGCAGTACAATGAGCAGGTCTTC.

The chain links TRBV15 to TRBJ2-2; 7 bases fit TRBD2. The CDR3 has 17 amino acids. V lost 0 bases, J lost 1 base, and 5 bases stayed unmatched. CDR1 and CDR2 (germline): LNHNV, YYDKDF (reference sequence). This CDR3 is CATSRDRASGNTGELFF. The CDR3 region has the DNA TGTGCCACCAGCAGAGATAGGGCTAGCGGGAACACCGGGGAGCTGTTTTTT.

J is TRBJ2-3 and V is TRBV9; weak D call: TRBD2 (6 bases). The CDR3 totals 16 residues. Germline CDR1 is SGDLS and CDR2 is YYNGEE. Trimming removed 0 bases from V and 0 bases from J, with 11 bases in between. The CDR3: CASSVAGGTSTDTQYF. DNA for the CDR3: TGTGCCAGCAGCGTAGCGGGCGGGACTAGCACAGATACGCAGTATTTT.

For the CDR3, the DNA is TGTGCCAGCAGCTTAGTGGCTAGCTCGTACAATGAGCAGTTCTTC. This codes for CASSLVASSYNEQFF. The chain couples TRBV7-3 to TRBJ2-1; D may be TRBD2 (5 bases). V lost 2 bases to trimming and J lost 4 bases, with 12 bases between them. CDR3 length: 15 residues. CDR1 and CDR2 (germline): SGHTA, FQGTGA.

This rearrangement joins TRBV5-3 to TRBJ2-7, with D possibly matching TRBD1 (5 bases). TRBV5-3 is reported as an ORF; its role is uncertain. This CDR3 has 14 amino acids. The V end lost 0 bases, the J end lost 0 bases, and 7 bases lay between the germline ends. The CDR3 reads CARSLARGSYEQYF. In nucleotides, the CDR3 is TGTGCCAGAAGCTTGGCAAGGGGCTCCTACGAGCAGTACTTC.

Written as DNA, the CDR3 is TGTGCCAGCAGCCAACCAGGACAGGGGCAAGCTTTCTTT. Protein product: CASSQPGQGQAFF. This chain joins TRBV16 and TRBJ1-1; 9 bases line up with TRBD1. V shed 2 bases and J 9 bases; nucleotides not matched to a gene: 4. Per the germline V gene, CDR1 is KGHSY and CDR2 is FQNENV. This CDR3 spans 13 amino acids.

This chain joins TRBV5-4 and TRBJ2-7; maybe TRBD2 (6 bases). The CDR3 totals 14 residues. CDR1 and CDR2 from the germline V gene are SGHNT and YYREEE (reference sequence). Trimming cost V 0 bases and J 6 bases, with 13 bases left between them. The CDR3 loop is CASSLEAGSGEQYF. The CDR3 DNA is TGTGCCAGCAGCTTGGAAGCCGGGAGTGGCGAGCAGTACTTC.

The chain links TRBV7-9 to TRBJ1-4; TRBD1 matches 7 bases. Trimming took 5 bases from V and 3 from J; bases not matched to a gene: 6. The CDR3 spans 15 residues. The germline V gene has CDR1 SEHNR and CDR2 FQNEAQ (reference sequence). The CDR3 DNA sequence: TGTGCCAGCAGCCGCGAGACAGGGTCTAATGAAAAACTGTTTTTT. Its translation: CASSRETGSNEKLFF.

This clone was detected many times. The V call is TRBV23-1, the J call TRBJ2-3; D is ambiguous. TRBV23-1 counts as an open reading frame of uncertain function. There are 16 residues in the CDR3. V lost 0 bases to trimming and J lost 2 bases, with 12 bases between them. CDR3 in amino acids: CASSQSRQPPTDTQYF. The CDR3 nucleotides are TGCGCCAGCAGTCAATCAAGGCAGCCTCCCACAGATACGCAGTATTTT.

This clone was counted a single time. The V gene is TRBV6-1, the J gene TRBJ2-7, with TRBD2 identical over 10 bases. V was clipped by 4 bases and J by 5 bases; unmatched bases: 8. Per the germline V gene, CDR1 is MNHNS and CDR2 is SASEGT. The CDR3 is 15 amino acids. The CDR3 sequence: CASSALAGVSHEQYF. CDR3 bases: TGTGCCAGCAGTGCCCTAGCGGGAGTTTCCCACGAGCAGTACTTC.

This chain links TRBV7-6 with TRBJ1-5; 8 bases agree with TRBD1. The V and J ends lost 3 bases and 3 bases, in that order; junction bases with no gene match: 7. In germline, CDR1 is SGHVS, CDR2 FNYEAQ. CDR3 length equals 16 residues. Here the CDR3 reads CASSLSPRGHNQPQHF. CDR3 nucleotides: TGTGCCAGCAGCTTGAGCCCCAGGGGGCACAATCAGCCCCAGCATTTT.

On this clone itself: A far larger clone is one base from this, pointing to a likely read error. Other DNA sequences in this specimen translate into the identical CDR3. The chain uses TRBV6-6 and TRBJ2-1; D possibly corresponds to TRBD2 (6 bases). CDR3 size: 15 residues. The germline V and J ends were trimmed by 4 bases and 6 bases, with 16 bases remaining between them. CDR1 MNHNY and CDR2 SVGAGI come from the germline V gene (reference sequence). Here the CDR3 reads CASSCAPGGTNEQFF. In nucleotides, the CDR3 is TGTGCCAGCAGTTGCGCTCCCGGAGGGACCAATGAGCAGTTCTTC.

This clone was seen repeatedly, ten times or more. Other DNA sequences within the sample encode an identical CDR3. The rearrangement joins TRBV30 to TRBJ2-2; 8 bases are shared with TRBD2. Trimming removed 2 bases from V and 4 bases from J; junction bases left unmatched: 6. Germline lookup yields CDR1 GTSNPN and CDR2 SVGIG (reference sequence). The CDR3 sequence is 15 residues long. CDR3 sequence reads: CAWSRMAGGTGELFF. The CDR3 coding sequence is TGTGCCTGGAGTAGAATGGCGGGAGGCACCGGGGAGCTGTTTTTT.

The rearrangement joins TRBV7-7 to TRBJ2-5; D uncertain. The V and J ends lost 10 bases and 9 bases respectively, with 6 bases between them. Germline V gives CDR1 SSHAT, CDR2 FNYEAQ (reference sequence). The CDR3 is made up of 8 amino acids. The CDR3 reads CAISAQYF. The CDR3 DNA sequence: TGTGCCATCTCGGCCCAGTACTTC.

V gene TRBV30 combines with J gene TRBJ1-5; tentatively, D is TRBD1 (5 bases). CDR1 is GTSNPN and CDR2 is SVGIG in the germline V gene (reference sequence). CDR3 length equals 14 residues. Trimming stripped 3 bases from V and 6 bases from J, with 15 bases between. CDR3 amino acids: CAWRRSGRGQPQHF. The CDR3 DNA follows: TGTGCCTGGAGACGATCGGGACGGGGTCAGCCCCAGCATTTT.

About this clone: One end of the junction fails to match germline, which may point to a read error. The chain recombines TRBV4-1 with TRBJ2-2; 7 bases line up with TRBD2. CDR1 is MGHRA, CDR2 YSYEKL, per germline. This CDR3 region has 18 residues. The CDR3 region has the DNA TGCGCCAGCAGCCAAGTGGCCCTCGCGGGGGAAAACACCGGGGAGCCGTTTTTT. Translated: CASSQVALAGENTGEPFF.